This is a list of T cell receptor beta chains from one sample in a study of CXCR3-negative and CXCR3-positive naive CD8 T cells. Using the 5' RACE reads, TCRdb records one entry per CDR3 protein without DNA. The data include 92,000 or so distinct CDR3 sequences; the top ten clones carry less than 1.1%. Sequencing was carried out using naive CXCR3- CD8+ T cells from blood. The receptors here all came from a human donor in good health. Some clones in this sample may be carry-over from other donors' samples. The CDR3 runs from the conserved cysteine through the conserved F or W. Each record gives: J gene, V gene, CDR3 protein.

J: TRBJ2-1
V: TRBV12-3/TRBV12-4
CDR3: CASSLRLTSSSYNEQFF

J: TRBJ2-1
V: TRBV29-1
CDR3: CSVEDASGSSYNEQFF

J: TRBJ2-7
V: TRBV11-2
CDR3: CASSLDVGQGDIEQYF

J: TRBJ1-1
V: TRBV13
CDR3: CASSLSMDRTEAFF

J: TRBJ1-1
V: TRBV29-1
CDR3: CSGLINTEAFF

J: TRBJ2-5
V: TRBV6-1
CDR3: CASSEDLTGETQYF

J: TRBJ2-1
V: TRBV7-9
CDR3: CASSLVSGGLDEQFF

J: TRBJ2-7
V: TRBV12-3/TRBV12-4
CDR3: CASSSPHGDLSYEQYF

J: TRBJ2-5
V: TRBV7-9
CDR3: CASSPSIRQFGQAQYF

J: TRBJ1-2
V: TRBV12-3/TRBV12-4
CDR3: CASRPGQGVDGYTF